This TCR beta chain originates from a study of T cells expressing NK-cell markers. CDR3 length: 16 residues. CDR1 DFQATT and CDR2 SNEGSKA come from the germline V gene (reference sequence). TCRdb reprocessed the 5' RACE reads, keeping one entry per CDR3 protein, no DNA. In total, the table holds about 170,000 distinct CDR3 sequences. Notes on this clonotype: Its target is not known.

Findings and caveats of the study: Among CD8+ T cells from 5 to 7 donors, dominant NKG2C+ clonotypes accounted for about 1.0-7.0%.

The V and J genes are TRBV20-1 and TRBJ1-1; TCRdb picks TRBD1, but there is no DNA to check that call. This TCR derives from a man aged 18-75 years in good health. The sequenced material came from blood T cells: a sorted CD56 or NKG2C T cell subset, CD4+ or CD8+ T cells, or bulk PBMC T cells (not recorded which). Here the CDR3 reads CSARDPGQGKNTEAFF.